This T cell receptor beta chain comes out of a study of somatic mutations in cytotoxic T cells in rheumatoid arthritis (dated by TCRdb to about 2017). For context, the study as a whole: Patient peripheral blood (30 ml EDTA) was drawn right after diagnosis and before any treatment started. Sorted V beta1+ cells also underwent TCRB sequencing, and some V beta antibody-stained T-cell populations were flow-sorted at nearly 100% purity on a FACSAria II or Sony SH800. For 65 to 80 rheumatoid arthritis patients and fewer than 25 healthy controls, TCRB deep sequencing was carried out. Median age was essentially the same in the patient group and the control group. The study asked whether expanded CD8+ T-cell clones in newly diagnosed, untreated rheumatoid arthritis carry somatic mutations, and used TCRB deep sequencing to characterize clonality. The investigation overall reported the following: Healthy controls showed no age-related increase in CD8+ clonality, whereas patients did (Spearman r of about 0.53). The expanded CD8+ clones had unknown antigen targets, and not appearing in virus-specific databases did not rule out that they were virus-specific. The finding that TRBV07 was slightly underrepresented in patients was left unadjusted for multiple comparisons. The largest CD8+ clone made up more than 20% of CD8+ cells in about an eighth of the roughly 65 patients, and blood and synovial fluid shared several identical CD8+ TCRB sequences. Rheumatoid arthritis patients and age-matched healthy controls did not significantly differ in CD8+ T-cell clonality.

CD4+ and CD8+ cells were isolated by positive magnetic bead selection on an AutoMACS, and purity was checked by flow cytometry. After a first flow cytometry screen using a TCR V beta antibody panel, clonal expansions were characterized through TCRB deep sequencing of sorted CD8+ fractions. Peripheral blood mononuclear cells were isolated by Ficoll-Paque PLUS density gradient separation. Using Nucleospin Tissue or Tissue XS kits, DNA was extracted from CD4-enriched, CD8-enriched or PBMC samples, with quantification by a Qubit 2.0 fluorometer. Reading from cysteine to phenylalanine, the CDR3 counts 14 amino acids. Only the CDR3 part of the read is kept: 42 bases, read in frame from the first base. Genomic DNA underwent TCRB CDR3 sequencing using the immunoSEQ assay. Per the source publication's procedure: Published virus-specific TCRB sequences were compared with patient CD8+ clones larger than 1%, and only a few matches were found. Only productive TCRB rearrangements were included in the analyses. Defining a clone by its unique TCRB CDR3 sequence, the study calculated clonality as a productive clonality index derived from Shannon entropy. To calculate repertoire overlap between two samples, the template counts of each clone were considered relative to each sample's total templates. V-gene usage measured by flow cytometry correlated with TCRB sequencing V-gene usage, with a Spearman r of around 0.62. What TCRdb holds here is the immuneACCESS table cut down to in-frame rearrangements. Part of the clones is not present; checked against another copy, under half of the missing clones reflect an unresolved V gene, and the others are unexplained. V, J and clone size are those of that table, while D and trimming were read from the DNA. This sample gives 20,000 to 25,000 clones in total; approximately 80% of them show up just once. The ten largest clonotypes hold about 3.8% of the sample.

This clone showed up just a few times. Its antigen is currently not known. Base qualities are missing; no much larger clone stands one base away. This receptor was obtained from an adult with rheumatoid arthritis. The V and J segments used are TRBV21-1 and TRBJ2-2; the table's TRBD1 call for D was not verified on the DNA. TRBV21-1 is assigned pseudogene status. Material: CD8+ T cells sorted from blood. The bases read TGTGCCAGCATGGGGACAGGGAGGACCGGGGAGCTGTTTTTT. Its protein product is CASMGTGRTGELFF.